The entry below gives a single TCR beta chain sequence along with its context. The antigen is unknown. J gave up 3 bases and V 1 base, and 5 bases lay outside the gene matches. The CDR3 is made up of 17 amino acids. The germline gives CDR1 SGHNT, CDR2 YYREEE (reference sequence). The PCR used 60 Vbeta and 13 Jbeta primers. TCRdb keeps only in-frame clones here, not all; method: immunoSEQ multiplex PCR. The sample holds some 100,000 clones, around four fifths seen once. These data belong to a study of cytomegalovirus exposure and HLA in healthy donors. Study-wide results and caveats: The authors enumerated some 160 TCR beta chains as linked to cytomegalovirus. In most subjects, TCR beta sequences reportedly gave accurate predictions of HLA-A and HLA-B alleles.

The rearrangement joins TRBV5-4 to TRBJ2-3, with 13 bases aligning to TRBD2. Specimen: PBMCs. The receptor was isolated from a woman aged 45-65 years in good health and CMV-seropositive. CDR3 DNA: TGTGCCAGCAGCTTGAAAACTAGCGGGGGGGTGACAGATACGCAGTATTTT. Translation: CASSLKTSGGVTDTQYF.